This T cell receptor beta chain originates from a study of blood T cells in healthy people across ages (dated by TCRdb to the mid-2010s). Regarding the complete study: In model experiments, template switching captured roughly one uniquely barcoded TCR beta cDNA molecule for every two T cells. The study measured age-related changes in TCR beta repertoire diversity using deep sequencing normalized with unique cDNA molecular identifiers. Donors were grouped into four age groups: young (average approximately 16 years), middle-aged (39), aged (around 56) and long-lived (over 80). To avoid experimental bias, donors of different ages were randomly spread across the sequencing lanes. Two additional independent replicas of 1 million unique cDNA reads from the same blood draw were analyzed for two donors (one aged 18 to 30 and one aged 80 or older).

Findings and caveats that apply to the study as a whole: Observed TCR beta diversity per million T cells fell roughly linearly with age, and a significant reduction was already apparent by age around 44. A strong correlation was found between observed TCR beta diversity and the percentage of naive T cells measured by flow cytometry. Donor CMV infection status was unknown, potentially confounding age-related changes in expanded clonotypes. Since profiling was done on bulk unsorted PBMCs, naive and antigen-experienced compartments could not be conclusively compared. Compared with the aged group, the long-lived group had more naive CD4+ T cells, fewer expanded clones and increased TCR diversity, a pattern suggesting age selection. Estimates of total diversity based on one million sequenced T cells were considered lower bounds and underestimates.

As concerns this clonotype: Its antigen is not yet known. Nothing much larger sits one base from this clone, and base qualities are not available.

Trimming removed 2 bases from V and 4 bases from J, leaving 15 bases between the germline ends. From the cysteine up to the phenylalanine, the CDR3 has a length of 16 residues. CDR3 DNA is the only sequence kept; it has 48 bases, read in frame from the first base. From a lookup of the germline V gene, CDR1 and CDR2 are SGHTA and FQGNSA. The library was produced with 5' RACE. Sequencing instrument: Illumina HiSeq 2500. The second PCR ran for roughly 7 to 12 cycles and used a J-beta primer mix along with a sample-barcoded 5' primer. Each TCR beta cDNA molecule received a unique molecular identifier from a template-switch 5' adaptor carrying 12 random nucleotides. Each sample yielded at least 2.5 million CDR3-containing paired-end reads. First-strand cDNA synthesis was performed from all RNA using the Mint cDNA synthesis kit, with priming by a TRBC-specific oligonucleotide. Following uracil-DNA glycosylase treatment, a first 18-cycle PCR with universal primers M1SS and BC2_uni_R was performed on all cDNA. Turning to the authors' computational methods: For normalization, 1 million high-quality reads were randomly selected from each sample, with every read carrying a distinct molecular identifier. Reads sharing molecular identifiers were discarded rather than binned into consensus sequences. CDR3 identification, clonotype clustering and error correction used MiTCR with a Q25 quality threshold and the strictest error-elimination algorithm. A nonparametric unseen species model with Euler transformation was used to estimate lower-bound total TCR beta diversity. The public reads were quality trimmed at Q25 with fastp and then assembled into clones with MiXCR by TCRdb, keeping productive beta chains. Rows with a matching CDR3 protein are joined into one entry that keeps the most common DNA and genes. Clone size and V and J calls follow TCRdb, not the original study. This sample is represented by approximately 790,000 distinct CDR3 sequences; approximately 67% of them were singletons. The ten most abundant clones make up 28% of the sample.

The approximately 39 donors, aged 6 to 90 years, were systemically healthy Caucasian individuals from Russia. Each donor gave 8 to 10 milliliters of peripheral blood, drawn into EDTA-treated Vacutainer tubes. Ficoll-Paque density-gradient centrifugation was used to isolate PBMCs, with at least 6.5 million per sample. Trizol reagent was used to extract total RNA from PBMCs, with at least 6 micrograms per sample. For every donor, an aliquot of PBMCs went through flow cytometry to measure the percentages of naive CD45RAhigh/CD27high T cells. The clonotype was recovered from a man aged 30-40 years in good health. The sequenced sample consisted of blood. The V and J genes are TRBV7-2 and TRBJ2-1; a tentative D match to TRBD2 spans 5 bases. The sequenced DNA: TGTGCCAGCAGCTTATTAATAGCGATGGGGTACAATGAGCAGTTCTTC. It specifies CASSLLIAMGYNEQFF.